A single sample gave rise to the 8 T cell receptor beta chains below, sequenced in a study of beta chain features in type 1 diabetes. Whole-study results and caveats: Type 1 diabetes patients had moderately but significantly shorter TCRB CDR3s in all four CD4+ subsets.

No antigen has been identified for these receptors. Reverse transcription of all isolated RNA meant that expressed TCRB transcripts were sequenced. Assay: immunoSEQ multiplex PCR; the TCRdb copy retains only in-frame clones and omits some. The table records 250,000 or so clones, 20% of them present only once. The sequencing input was naive CD4+ T cells from blood. The receptor source for this set is a woman aged 35 to 49 with type 1 diabetes.

V and J are TRBV7-9 and TRBJ1-5, with 9 bases that match TRBD1. The germline V gene has CDR1 SEHNR and CDR2 FQNEAQ (reference sequence). The CDR3 covers 16 residues. Losses at the gene ends were 6 bases for V and 0 bases for J; bases not matched to a gene: 6. The CDR3, as DNA: TGTGCCAGCAGTTCCACGGGACAGGGTAGCAATCAGCCCCAGCATTTT. Translated, it gives CASSSTGQGSNQPQHF.

Written as DNA, the CDR3 is TGCGCCAGCAGCTTGGCGGACAGGCGCTACGAGCAGTACTTC. Translation gives CASSLADRRYEQYF. J is TRBJ2-7 and V is TRBV5-1, with 7 positions matching TRBD1. The V and J ends lost 0 bases and 3 bases, in that order; junction bases with no gene match: 3. The CDR3 has 14 amino acids. Germline V gene lookup returns CDR1 SGHRS and CDR2 YFSETQ.

The chain uses TRBV29-1 and TRBJ1-1; TRBD1 aligns across 8 bases. Germline CDR1 SQVTM, CDR2 ANQGSEA. The CDR3 is 15 residues long. V lost 4 bases and J lost 1; bases outside the gene matches: 8. The CDR3: CSVVLGGTGNTEAFF. In DNA form, the CDR3 reads TGCAGCGTTGTGTTGGGTGGGACAGGGAACACTGAAGCTTTCTTT.

This rearrangement joins TRBV10-3 to TRBJ1-5, with D unclear. Germline V lookup: CDR1 ENHRY, CDR2 SYGVKD. Trimming shortened V by 4 bases and J by 1 base, and 5 bases separated the two germline ends. CDR3 length: 13 amino acids. The CDR3 DNA is TGTGCCATCAGTGCCAGGAGCAATCAGCCCCAGCATTTT. This sequence encodes CAISARSNQPQHF.

This clone has more than one count but fewer than ten. This chain links TRBV9 with TRBJ2-3; the match to TRBD2 covers 8 bases. Germline V lookup: CDR1 SGDLS, CDR2 YYNGEE. Germline trimming cut 3 bases from V and 4 bases from J; bases unmatched to any gene: 16. The CDR3 length is 18 residues. The CDR3 region has the DNA TGTGCCAGCAGCGCCCTTAGTGCGGCGGGAGGCTCCGCAGATACGCAGTATTTT. Translated, it gives CASSALSAAGGSADTQYF.

This clone was picked up a small number of times. The chain uses TRBV19 and TRBJ1-2, with 7 bases fitting TRBD1. In germline, CDR1 is LNHDA, CDR2 SQIVND (reference sequence). CDR3 length equals 15 residues. V was clipped by 5 bases and J by 3 bases; unmatched bases: 9. The CDR3 bases are TGTGCCAGTAGTGTCGACAGGGAACAGCACTATGGCTACACCTTC. Encoded protein: CASSVDREQHYGYTF.

This clone turned up a few times. V usage is TRBV7-9 and J usage is TRBJ1-5; maybe TRBD1 (6 bases). V lost 1 base to trimming and J lost 7 bases, with 14 bases between them. Germline assignment: CDR1 SEHNR and CDR2 FQNEAQ (reference sequence). This CDR3 spans 15 amino acids. The CDR3 here is CASSLVGGSGQPQHF. In DNA form, the CDR3 reads TGTGCCAGCAGCTTAGTTGGGGGCAGTGGCCAGCCCCAGCATTTT.

V and J are TRBV13 and TRBJ1-3; 8 positions match TRBD1. This CDR3 spans 16 amino acids. Germline trimming cut 5 bases from V and 2 bases from J; bases unmatched to any gene: 8. Germline loops: CDR1 PRHDT, CDR2 FYEKMQ (reference sequence). In nucleotides, the CDR3 is TGTGCCAGCAGCCTCCGACAGGGGAGAACTGGAAACACCATATATTTT. Protein product: CASSLRQGRTGNTIYF.